This T cell receptor beta chain was observed in a study of shared clonotypes between healthy human individuals. On the study more broadly: Used for every donor were three CD4 naive, three CD4 memory, two CD8 naive and one CD8 memory plate. Study outcomes and limitations: Researchers found naive subsets generally carried larger estimated richness than memory subsets.

As to this clone: Its antigen is unidentified.

A CD45RA-negative memory subset and a CD45RA+ naive subset were separated from the CD4+ cells. This CDR3 is 15 amino acids long. V lost 3 bases and J lost 1, with 9 bases in between. Germline values: CDR1 ENHRY, CDR2 SYGVKD. This was a deep-level run. Libraries were prepared by immunoSEQ multiplex PCR; TCRdb keeps only in-frame clonotypes and omits some of them. This sample has a few hundred thousand clones, with less than 75% found just once. Specimen: memory CD4+ T cells sorted from blood. Described subset: CD45RA-negative fraction. The chain joins TRBV10-3 to TRBJ2-2; no firm D call. The clonotype was recovered from a man in his thirties or forties in good health. CDR3 coding DNA: TGTGCCATCAGTGATCCCGGACGGAACACCGGGGAGCTGTTTTTT. Its protein product is CAISDPGRNTGELFF.